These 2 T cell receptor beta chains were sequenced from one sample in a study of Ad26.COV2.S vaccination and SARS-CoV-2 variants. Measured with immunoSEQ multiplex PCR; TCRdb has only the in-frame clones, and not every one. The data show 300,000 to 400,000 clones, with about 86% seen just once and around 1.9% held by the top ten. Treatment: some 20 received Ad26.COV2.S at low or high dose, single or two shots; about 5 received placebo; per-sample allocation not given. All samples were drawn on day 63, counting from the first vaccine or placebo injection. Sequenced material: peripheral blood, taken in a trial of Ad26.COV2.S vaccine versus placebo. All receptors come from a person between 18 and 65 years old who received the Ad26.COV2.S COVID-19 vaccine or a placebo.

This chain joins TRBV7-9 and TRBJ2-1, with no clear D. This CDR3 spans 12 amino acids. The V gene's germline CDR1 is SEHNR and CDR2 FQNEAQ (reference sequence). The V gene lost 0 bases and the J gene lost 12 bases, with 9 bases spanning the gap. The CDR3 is CASSLAAQGQFF. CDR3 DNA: TGTGCCAGCAGCTTAGCCGCTCAAGGGCAGTTCTTC.

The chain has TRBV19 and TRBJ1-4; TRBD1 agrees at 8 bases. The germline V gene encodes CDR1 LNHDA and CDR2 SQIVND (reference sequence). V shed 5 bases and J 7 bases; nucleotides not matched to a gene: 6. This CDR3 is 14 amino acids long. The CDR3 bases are TGTGCCAGTAGTCCTTCGGACAGGGCTGAAAAACTGTTTTTT. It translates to CASSPSDRAEKLFF.